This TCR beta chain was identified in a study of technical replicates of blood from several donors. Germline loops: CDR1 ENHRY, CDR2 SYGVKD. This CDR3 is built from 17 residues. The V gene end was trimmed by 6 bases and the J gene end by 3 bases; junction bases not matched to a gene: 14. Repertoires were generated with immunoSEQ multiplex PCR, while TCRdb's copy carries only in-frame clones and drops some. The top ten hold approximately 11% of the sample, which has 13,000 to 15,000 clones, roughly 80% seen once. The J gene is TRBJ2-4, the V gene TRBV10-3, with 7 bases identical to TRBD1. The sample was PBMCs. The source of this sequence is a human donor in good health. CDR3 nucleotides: TGTGCCATCAGGCGAACAGGGGTAGGAGTAGGCAAAAACATTCAGTACTTC. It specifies CAIRRTGVGVGKNIQYF.